This paragraph reports one T cell receptor beta chain. The data stem from a study of monozygotic twins with inflammatory bowel disease. Molecular identifiers with 6-nucleotide sample barcodes were added during cDNA synthesis via template switching. From its re-call of the 5' RACE reads, TCRdb lists each CDR3 protein once, without DNA. This table lists around 400,000 distinct CDR3 sequences. Germline loops: CDR1 SGHRS, CDR2 YFSETQ. The CDR3 covers 15 residues. The sequencing sample was made of blood. This TCR was sampled from a human donor with ulcerative colitis or Crohn's disease, or a healthy co-twin of an affected twin (not recorded which). This chain links TRBV5-1 with TRBJ1-1. CDR3 loop: CASSWRSGGGSEAFF.